This T cell receptor beta chain stems from a study of T cells in women clearing cervical HPV infection. The repertoire was sequenced with immunoSEQ multiplex PCR; TCRdb's copy has only in-frame clones and lacks some. This sample contains some 11,000 clones. Germline CDR1 is GTSNPN and CDR2 is SVGIG (reference sequence). The CDR3 runs 15 residues. V lost 7 bases and J lost 2; bases outside the gene matches: 12. As regards this clone: The read ends 3 residues early relative to the CDR3; the germline J gene fills the gap.

Source material: blood buffy coat. The rearrangement joins TRBV30 to TRBJ1-1; TRBD1 matches 8 bases. This receptor was taken from a woman between 18 and 75 years old with a cervical HPV16 infection that either progressed to CIN3+ or cleared (not recorded which). Partial CDR3 DNA: TGTGCCTTGACGCGGGACAGGCCTTCAAACACTGAA. Translated, it gives CALTRDRPSNTE. The entire CDR3 protein reads CALTRDRPSNTEAFF.